The 27 T cell receptor beta chains given below trace back to one sample, sequenced in a study of monozygotic twins with inflammatory bowel disease. From its re-call of the 5' RACE reads, TCRdb lists each CDR3 protein once, without DNA. In all, the sample yields a few hundred thousand distinct CDR3 sequences. Material: blood. The receptor set was obtained from a human donor with ulcerative colitis or Crohn's disease, or a healthy co-twin of an affected twin (not recorded which).

The V and J genes are TRBV29-1 and TRBJ2-7; the TCRdb call, TRBD1, lacks DNA for checking. CDR1 and CDR2 (germline): SQVTM, ANQGSEA. The CDR3 length is 13 residues. The chain's CDR3 is CSVRGTGSYEQYF.

This chain uses TRBV3-1 with TRBJ1-6; TCRdb proposes TRBD1, but this gene call is untestable without DNA. This CDR3 spans 15 amino acids. Germline V gives CDR1 LGHDT, CDR2 YNNKEL (reference sequence). This chain's CDR3 is CASSLPGVQGPPLHF.

The CDR3 sequence is CASGSGLVISGELFF. The V gene is TRBV27, the J gene TRBJ2-2; TCRdb's D call, TRBD2, is unchecked because there is no DNA. CDR3 length: 15 residues. Germline lookup yields CDR1 MNHEY and CDR2 SMNVEV (reference sequence).

This chain joins TRBV11-2 and TRBJ2-1. Germline V gene sequence: CDR1 SGHAT, CDR2 FQNNGV. This CDR3 comprises 15 residues. CDR3 sequence: CASSSTSGPYNEQFF.

The V gene is TRBV4-1, the J gene TRBJ2-7; TCRdb returns TRBD2, unconfirmable since there is no DNA. Germline CDR1 reads MGHRA; CDR2 reads YSYEKL. The CDR3 spans 16 residues. The CDR3: CASSQAERGGEVEQYF.

The V and J genes are TRBV9 and TRBJ2-1; the TRBD1 assignment by TCRdb is unverifiable without DNA. Germline assignment: CDR1 SGDLS and CDR2 YYNGEE. The CDR3 extends over 15 amino acids. The CDR3 spells CASSGRDRNYNEQFF.

The CDR3 reads CASSQFGTSGTYEQYF. The V call is TRBV16, the J call TRBJ2-7; checking the TCRdb D call of TRBD2 is not possible without DNA. This CDR3 is 16 amino acids long. Germline lookup yields CDR1 KGHSY and CDR2 FQNENV.

The chain employs TRBV29-1 and TRBJ2-4; TCRdb's D call, TRBD1, is unchecked because there is no DNA. The CDR3 consists of 14 residues. The germline V gene encodes CDR1 SQVTM and CDR2 ANQGSEA. The CDR3 spells CSVTAEDRASGQYF.

The chain links TRBV3-1 to TRBJ2-7; the TCRdb call, TRBD1, lacks DNA for checking. Looked up from germline, CDR1 is LGHDT and CDR2 is YNNKEL (reference sequence). The CDR3 spans 13 residues. Here the CDR3 reads CASAGDGHYEQYF.

V is TRBV3-1 and J is TRBJ2-3; as DNA is missing, the TRBD2 call by TCRdb cannot be tested. Per germline, CDR1 LGHDT and CDR2 YNNKEL (reference sequence). The CDR3 loop spans 16 amino acids. The CDR3 sequence: CASSQEAGGLTDTQYF.

This chain connects TRBV7-2 to TRBJ2-7. The CDR3 totals 13 residues. Germline-derived CDR1 and CDR2 are SGHTA and FQGNSA. CDR3 residues: CASSPHSSYEQYF. Drawing the rest from reference TRBV7-2 and TRBJ2-7, the complete variable domain is GAGVSQSPSNKVTEKGKDVELRCDPISGHTALYWYRQSLGQGLEFLIYFQGNSAPDKSGLPSDRFSAERTGGSVSTLTIQRTQQEDSAVYLCASSPHSSYEQYFGPGTRLTVT.

V usage is TRBV7-2 and J usage is TRBJ2-4; there is no DNA to check the TCRdb D call of TRBD1. Germline V gene sequence: CDR1 SGHTA, CDR2 FQGNSA. This CDR3 contains 17 residues. CDR3 in amino acids: CASSPQGLIEAKNIQYF.

The genes are TRBV5-1 and TRBJ2-2. The CDR3 is made up of 15 amino acids. Germline V gene sequence: CDR1 SGHRS, CDR2 YFSETQ. This chain's CDR3 is CASSLVDQGTGELFF.

The chain combines TRBV12-3 or TRBV12-4 with TRBJ2-1; without DNA, the TCRdb call of TRBD2 cannot be checked. This CDR3 comprises 13 residues. CDR3 in amino acids: CASRPGLADEQFF.

V and J are TRBV11-2 and TRBJ2-2; the TCRdb D gene call, TRBD1, has no DNA to confirm it. The CDR3 totals 16 residues. Germline V gene sequence: CDR1 SGHAT, CDR2 FQNNGV. CDR3: CASSSRGTGTEGELFF.

The rearrangement links TRBV4-3 to TRBJ2-3; the D call of TRBD2 rests on TCRdb alone, since no DNA is present to check it. There are 20 residues in the CDR3. CDR1 and CDR2 from the germline V gene are LGHNA and YSLEER. CDR3 sequence: CASSQDVGPRTSGAADTQYF.

The chain uses TRBV20-1 and TRBJ1-1; checking the TCRdb D call of TRBD1 is not possible without DNA. The CDR3 consists of 11 residues. Germline V gene lookup returns CDR1 DFQATT and CDR2 SNEGSKA (reference sequence). This CDR3 reads CSAPKQGEAFF.

The chain couples TRBV5-1 to TRBJ2-7; TCRdb's assignment of TRBD2 cannot be checked, as there is no DNA. In germline, CDR1 is SGHRS, CDR2 YFSETQ. This CDR3 has 15 residues. The CDR3 spells CASSLMGLAAYEQYF.

This sequence joins TRBV18 and TRBJ2-7; TCRdb reports TRBD1, a call that lacks DNA to check it against. CDR3 length equals 16 residues. Germline CDR1 and CDR2: KGHSH and LQKENI. This CDR3 reads CASSPTTGLLIPEQYF.

J is TRBJ1-3 and V is TRBV15. Germline V CDR1 and CDR2: LNHNV, YYDKDF (reference sequence). The CDR3 runs 17 residues. The CDR3 here is CATSRDRVLLSGNTIYF.

The gene calls are TRBV6-5 and TRBJ2-5. CDR3 size: 15 residues. Germline CDR1 reads MNHEY; CDR2 reads SVGAGI. The CDR3 sequence: CASSYSTIKQETQYF.

The chain links TRBV7-9 to TRBJ1-6; TCRdb picks TRBD1, but there is no DNA to check that call. This CDR3 contains 15 residues. Germline loops: CDR1 SEHNR, CDR2 FQNEAQ (reference sequence). CDR3 loop: CASSAWDSTNSPLHF.

V usage is TRBV29-1 and J usage is TRBJ2-5. CDR1 is SQVTM, CDR2 ANQGSEA, per germline. The CDR3 has 11 residues. CDR3 sequence: CSVEDVETQYF.

This chain's CDR3 is CASSQELSGNTIYF. This rearrangement joins TRBV4-3 to TRBJ1-3. This CDR3 region has 14 residues. The germline V gene encodes CDR1 LGHNA and CDR2 YSLEER.

V gene TRBV2 combines with J gene TRBJ2-3; the D gene TCRdb calls, TRBD1, cannot be checked with no DNA. The CDR3 is made up of 13 amino acids. Germline V CDR1 and CDR2: SNHLY, FYNNEI. The CDR3 here is CASNEGDTDTQYF.

V usage is TRBV20-1 and J usage is TRBJ2-3; TCRdb picks TRBD1, but there is no DNA to check that call. CDR3 length: 12 amino acids. Germline loops: CDR1 DFQATT, CDR2 SNEGSKA (reference sequence). CDR3 loop: CSARGTGDTQYF.

The gene calls are TRBV7-9 and TRBJ2-7. Germline CDR1 SEHNR, CDR2 FQNEAQ (reference sequence). The CDR3 has 12 residues. The CDR3 loop reads CATSFREVEQYF.